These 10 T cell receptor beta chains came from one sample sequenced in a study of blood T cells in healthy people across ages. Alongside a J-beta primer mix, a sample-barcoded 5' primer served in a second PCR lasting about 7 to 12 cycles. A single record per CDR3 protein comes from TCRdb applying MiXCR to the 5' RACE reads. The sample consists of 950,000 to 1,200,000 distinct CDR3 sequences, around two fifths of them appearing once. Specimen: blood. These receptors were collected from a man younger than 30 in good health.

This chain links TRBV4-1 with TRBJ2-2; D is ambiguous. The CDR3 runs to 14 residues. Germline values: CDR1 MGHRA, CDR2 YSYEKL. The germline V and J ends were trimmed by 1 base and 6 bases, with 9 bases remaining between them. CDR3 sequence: CASSQGWESGELFF. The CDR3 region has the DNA TGCGCCAGCAGCCAAGGATGGGAATCCGGGGAGCTGTTTTTT.

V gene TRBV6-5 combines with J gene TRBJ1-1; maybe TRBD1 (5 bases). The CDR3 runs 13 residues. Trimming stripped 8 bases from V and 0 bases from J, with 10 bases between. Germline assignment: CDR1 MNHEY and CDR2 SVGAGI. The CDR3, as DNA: TGTGCCAGCGGGGGGAGTATGAACACTGAAGCTTTCTTT. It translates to CASGGSMNTEAFF.

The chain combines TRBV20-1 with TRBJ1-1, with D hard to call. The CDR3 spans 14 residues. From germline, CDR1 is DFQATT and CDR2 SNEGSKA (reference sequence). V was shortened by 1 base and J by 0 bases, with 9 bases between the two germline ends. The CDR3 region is CSARGEALNTEAFF. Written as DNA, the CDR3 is TGCAGTGCTAGAGGGGAGGCCTTGAACACTGAAGCTTTCTTT.

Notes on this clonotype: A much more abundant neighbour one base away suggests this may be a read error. The CDR3 bases are TGTGCCAGCAGCTTCCTAGCGATTGACCCCTACAATGAGCAGTACTTC. Translating gives CASSFLAIDPYNEQYF. This chain uses TRBV11-2 with TRBJ2-1, with D possibly matching TRBD2 (6 bases). Matching the DNA end better, TRBJ2-7 makes the J call doubtful. The germline gives CDR1 SGHAT, CDR2 FQNNGV. This CDR3 region has 16 residues.

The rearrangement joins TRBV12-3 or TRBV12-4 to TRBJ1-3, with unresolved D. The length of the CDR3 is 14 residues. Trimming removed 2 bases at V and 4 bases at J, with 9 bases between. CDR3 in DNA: TGTGCCAGCAGTTTAAGGGTGCGGGGAAACACCATATATTTT. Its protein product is CASSLRVRGNTIYF.

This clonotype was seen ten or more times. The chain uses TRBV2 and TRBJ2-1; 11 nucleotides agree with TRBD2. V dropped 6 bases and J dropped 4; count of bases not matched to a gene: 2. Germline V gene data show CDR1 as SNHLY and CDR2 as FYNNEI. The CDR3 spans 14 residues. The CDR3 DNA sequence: TGTGCCAGCAGGGGACTAGCGGATTACAATGAGCAGTTCTTC. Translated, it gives CASRGLADYNEQFF.

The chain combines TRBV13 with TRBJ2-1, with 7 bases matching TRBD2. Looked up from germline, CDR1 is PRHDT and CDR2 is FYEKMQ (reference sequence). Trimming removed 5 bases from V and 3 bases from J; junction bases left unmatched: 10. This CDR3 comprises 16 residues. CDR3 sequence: CASSPAGLTIYNEQFF. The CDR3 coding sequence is TGTGCCAGCAGCCCAGCGGGGCTTACCATCTACAATGAGCAGTTCTTC.

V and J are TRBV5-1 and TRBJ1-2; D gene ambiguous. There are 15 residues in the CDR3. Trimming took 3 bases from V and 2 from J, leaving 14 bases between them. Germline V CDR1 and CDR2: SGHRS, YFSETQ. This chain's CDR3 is CASSSLEDANYGYTF. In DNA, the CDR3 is TGCGCCAGCAGCTCACTTGAAGACGCGAACTATGGCTACACCTTC.

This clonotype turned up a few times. CDR3 region: CASSFLPGQGKEKLFF. CDR3 nucleotide sequence: TGTGCCAGCAGCTTCCTCCCGGGACAGGGGAAGGAAAAACTGTTTTTT. The V call is TRBV7-2, the J call TRBJ1-4; TRBD1 agrees at 10 bases. Germline-derived CDR1 and CDR2 are SGHTA and FQGNSA. V was clipped by 3 bases and J by 8 bases; unmatched bases: 9. The CDR3 loop spans 16 amino acids.

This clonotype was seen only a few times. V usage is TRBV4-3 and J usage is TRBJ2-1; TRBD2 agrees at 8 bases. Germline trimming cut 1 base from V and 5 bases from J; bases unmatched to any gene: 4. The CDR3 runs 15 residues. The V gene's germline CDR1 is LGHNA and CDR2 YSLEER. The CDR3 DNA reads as TGCGCCAGCAGCCAAGTAGCGGGGTATGACAATGAGCAGTTCTTC. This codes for CASSQVAGYDNEQFF.